This T cell receptor beta chain is drawn from a study of T cells in Graves' hyperthyroidism and ophthalmopathy. Points from the study as a whole: Appearing also in blood were most of the thyroid clonotypes expanded above 0.001.

From 8.5 to 10 ml of fresh peripheral blood, PBMCs were isolated. This clonotype showed up many times. Its antigen is still unknown. Template material for amplifying TCR beta CDR3 regions consisted of RNA transcripts. The primer set for the first-round RT-PCR of the TCR CDR3 was HTBI. One entry per CDR3 protein, called by TCRdb with MiXCR from the multiplex PCR reads. The sample holds hundreds of thousands of distinct CDR3 sequences, approximately 16% seen once. CDR3 length: 14 amino acids. The germline CDR1 and CDR2 sequences are DFQATT and SNEGSKA (reference sequence). Trimming pared 5 bases from V and 8 bases from J, leaving 19 bases between.

The sample consisted of blood. The J gene is TRBJ2-1, the V gene TRBV20-1; tentatively, D is TRBD2 (6 bases). The sequence was collected from a young woman with Graves' hyperthyroidism. CDR3 residues: CSAYSGLDIDEQFF. As DNA, the CDR3 is TGCAGTGCTTATAGCGGCCTAGATATCGATGAGCAGTTCTTC.